This entry lists 24 T cell receptor beta chains sequenced from one sample in a study of identical twins. TCRdb passed the 5' RACE reads through MiXCR, listing each CDR3 protein once. The sample records hundreds of thousands of distinct CDR3 sequences, approximately 6% being singletons. Input material: naive T cells sorted from blood. The receptors come from a man younger than 35 in good health.

This clonotype has a count of ten or more. The chain is built from TRBV7-2 and TRBJ2-1, with 9 bases identical to TRBD2. With 5 bases clipped from V and 5 bases from J, the junction kept 10 bases outside the gene matches. Germline-derived CDR1 and CDR2 are SGHTA and FQGNSA. CDR3 length equals 16 residues. The CDR3 DNA is TGTGCCAGCAGCGTCCAGCGGGAGGAGAACCACAATGAGCAGTTCTTC. Its translation is CASSVQREENHNEQFF.

This clonotype has a handful of counts. V is TRBV20-1 and J is TRBJ2-5; TRBD1 might be the D (6 bases). Germline CDR1 is DFQATT and CDR2 is SNEGSKA (reference sequence). V dropped 3 bases and J dropped 1 base, with 9 bases sitting between them. This CDR3 is built from 13 residues. The CDR3 sequence: CSARMTGQETQYF. CDR3 DNA: TGCAGTGCTAGGATGACAGGCCAAGAGACCCAGTACTTC.

The sample holds many counts of this clonotype. This sequence joins TRBV20-1 and TRBJ1-4; maybe TRBD1 (5 bases). Between the trimmed V and J ends, which lost 2 bases and 6 bases, there was a span of 19 bases. Germline CDR1 DFQATT, CDR2 SNEGSKA (reference sequence). The CDR3 runs to 16 residues. In DNA, the CDR3 is TGCAGTGCTAGACTACCGGGTGGGGCACCTGATGAAAAACTGTTTTTT. Protein sequence: CSARLPGGAPDEKLFF.

The sample holds many counts of this clonotype. V is TRBV15 and J is TRBJ2-5; D gene unclear. This CDR3 spans 13 amino acids. V was shortened by 0 bases and J by 1 base, with 3 bases between the two germline ends. Germline loops: CDR1 LNHNV, CDR2 YYDKDF (reference sequence). The CDR3 here is CATSRDTQETQYF. As DNA, the CDR3 is TGTGCCACCAGCAGAGACACCCAAGAGACCCAGTACTTC.

This clonotype was recorded many times. V gene TRBV9 combines with J gene TRBJ1-1; possibly TRBD1 for D (6 bases). The ends were cut back, 3 bases at V and 1 base at J, with 7 bases in the middle. The CDR3 is 13 residues long. Germline values: CDR1 SGDLS, CDR2 YYNGEE. CDR3 DNA: TGTGCCAGCAGCGCGGGACAGAACACTGAAGCTTTCTTT. The encoded protein is CASSAGQNTEAFF.

This clonotype was recorded at least ten times. This chain connects TRBV6-5 to TRBJ2-2; perhaps TRBD2 as D (5 bases). Trimming cost V 2 bases and J 6 bases, with 25 bases left between them. This CDR3 comprises 19 residues. Germline V gene lookup returns CDR1 MNHEY and CDR2 SVGAGI. CDR3 DNA sequence: TGTGCCAGCAGTTACGGTCCTCGGGGTCCCGTGGGGTTAGCCGGGGAGCTGTTTTTT. Protein: CASSYGPRGPVGLAGELFF.

This clonotype was counted ten times or more. The rearrangement uses TRBV29-1 and TRBJ2-1; D possibly corresponds to TRBD1 (6 bases). CDR1 SQVTM and CDR2 ANQGSEA come from the germline V gene. The length of the CDR3 is 15 residues. Trimming cost V 4 bases and J 7 bases, with 20 bases left between them. The DNA for the CDR3 is TGCAGCGTTGCCCCAATCGACAGGCTAAGGAATGAGCAGTTCTTC. Protein sequence: CSVAPIDRLRNEQFF.

This clonotype has a count of ten or more. The chain links TRBV7-6 to TRBJ2-7; the match to TRBD2 covers 7 bases. The CDR3 runs 15 residues. The J segment lost 4 bases and the V segment lost 2 bases, leaving 8 bases of the junction unmatched. The germline V gene encodes CDR1 SGHVS and CDR2 FNYEAQ. The CDR3 DNA reads as TGTGCCAGCAGCTTACCTAGGAAGCGGGAATACGAGCAGTACGTC. This codes for CASSLPRKREYEQYV.

This clonotype was observed many times. The chain carries TRBV6-5 and TRBJ1-2; no firm D call. Per the germline V gene, CDR1 is MNHEY and CDR2 is SVGAGI. With 2 bases removed from V and 0 bases from J, the gap between germline ends came to 4 bases. The CDR3 extends over 13 amino acids. Here the CDR3 reads CASSYATNYGYTF. DNA for the CDR3: TGTGCCAGCAGTTACGCCACTAACTATGGCTACACCTTC.

This clonotype was counted ten times or more. The chain links TRBV12-3 or TRBV12-4 to TRBJ2-2; maybe TRBD2 (5 bases). Trimming shortened V by 6 bases and J by 4 bases, and 12 bases separated the two germline ends. The CDR3 totals 14 residues. The chain's CDR3 is CASRLAMGTGELFF. The CDR3 coding sequence is TGTGCCAGCAGGCTAGCCATGGGCACCGGGGAGCTGTTTTTT.

Many counts were recorded for this clonotype. The chain links TRBV11-1 to TRBJ2-1, with 12 nucleotides matching TRBD2. The germline V gene encodes CDR1 SGHAT and CDR2 FQDESV (reference sequence). The CDR3 contains 19 residues. With V trimmed by 5 bases and J by 2 bases, 13 bases remained unmatched. CDR3 sequence (DNA): TGTGCCAGCAGCCAGACTAGCGGGAGCCTTTTTGACCCCTACAATGAGCAGTTCTTC. The encoded protein is CASSQTSGSLFDPYNEQFF.

This clonotype was detected a few times. The CDR3 spells CSASRGLAGNTDTQYF. The CDR3 DNA sequence: TGCAGTGCTAGTAGGGGCCTAGCGGGAAACACAGATACGCAGTATTTT. The chain recombines TRBV20-1 with TRBJ2-3; 9 positions match TRBD2. The germline CDR1 and CDR2 sequences are DFQATT and SNEGSKA (reference sequence). The junction had 9 bases not matched to a gene; V was cut back by 3 bases and J by 2 bases. The CDR3 contains 16 residues.

This clonotype has ten or more counts. CDR3 sequence: CSVEQGRREQYF. The CDR3 coding sequence is TGCAGCGTTGAGCAGGGGAGACGCGAGCAGTACTTC. The V call is TRBV29-1, the J call TRBJ2-7; D perhaps matches TRBD1 (6 bases). Trimming removed 3 bases from V and 6 bases from J, with 12 bases in between. The CDR3 runs to 12 residues. Germline assignment: CDR1 SQVTM and CDR2 ANQGSEA.

There are many counts of this clonotype. This chain connects TRBV20-1 to TRBJ2-3, with D unresolved. Trimming removed 3 bases from V and 1 base from J, with 11 bases in between. CDR1 is DFQATT and CDR2 is SNEGSKA in the germline V gene (reference sequence). This CDR3 contains 14 residues. CDR3: CSASLYPGTDTQYF. CDR3 sequence (DNA): TGCAGTGCTAGCCTATACCCCGGCACAGATACGCAGTATTTT.

Comments on this clonotype: A much larger clone differs from this one at a single base, so this may be a read error. This chain joins TRBV12-3 or TRBV12-4 and TRBJ1-5; D is perhaps TRBD1 (6 bases). The CDR3 covers 13 residues. The CDR3 loop reads CAGSLRGGQPQHF. The CDR3, as DNA: TGTGCCGGCAGTTTAAGGGGGGGTCAGCCCCAGCATTTT.

In its sample, this clonotype was seen a few times. The chain is built from TRBV20-1 and TRBJ1-5; D may be TRBD1 (6 bases). Between the trimmed V and J ends, which lost 3 bases and 7 bases, there was a span of 16 bases. The CDR3 has 14 amino acids. CDR1 and CDR2 from the germline V gene are DFQATT and SNEGSKA (reference sequence). The CDR3: CSARDGGAGQPQHF. CDR3 coding DNA: TGCAGTGCTAGGGATGGGGGCGCGGGACAGCCCCAGCATTTT.

This clonotype was counted ten times or more. The chain has TRBV28 and TRBJ2-7, with D unclear. Per germline, CDR1 MDHEN and CDR2 SYDVKM. CDR3 length: 12 residues. Trimming stripped 5 bases from V and 3 bases from J, with 8 bases between. The CDR3 nucleotides read TGTGCCAGCAGTGGCCAGTTCTACGAGCAGTACGTC. Its protein is CASSGQFYEQYV.

This clonotype was found many times. This chain uses TRBV10-3 with TRBJ1-4; possibly TRBD1 for D (6 bases). The CDR3 spans 17 residues. V lost 0 bases and J 3 bases, leaving 14 bases between the germline ends. Germline V gene data show CDR1 as ENHRY and CDR2 as SYGVKD. In DNA, the CDR3 is TGTGCCATCAGTGAGTCGGCACGGGGACACTCTAATGAAAAACTGTTTTTT. It encodes CAISESARGHSNEKLFF.

This clonotype has a handful of counts. V and J are TRBV20-1 and TRBJ2-5, with D perhaps TRBD1 (6 bases). This CDR3 region has 14 residues. Germline V gene lookup returns CDR1 DFQATT and CDR2 SNEGSKA (reference sequence). The V end lost 3 bases, the J end lost 5 bases, and 16 bases lay between the germline ends. The DNA of the CDR3 is TGCAGTGCTAGGCTGGACAGCGTTCGTGAGACCCAGTACTTC. It translates to CSARLDSVRETQYF.

This clonotype was seen a handful of times. The chain joins TRBV2 to TRBJ2-7, with 7 bases lining up with TRBD2. The CDR3 length is 13 residues. Germline V gives CDR1 SNHLY, CDR2 FYNNEI. Germline trimming cut 5 bases from V and 5 bases from J; bases unmatched to any gene: 6. CDR3 protein: CASSSGDLNEQYV. The CDR3, as DNA: TGTGCCAGCAGTAGCGGGGACCTGAACGAGCAGTACGTC.

This rearrangement joins TRBV30 to TRBJ2-5; 15 positions agree with TRBD2. CDR1 and CDR2 from the germline V gene are GTSNPN and SVGIG (reference sequence). The V gene end was trimmed by 7 bases and the J gene end by 4 bases; junction bases not matched to a gene: 7. The CDR3 has 15 residues. CDR3 DNA: TGTGCCTTGGAACCGGGACTAGCGGGAGGAGAGACCCAGTACTTC. Amino acids: CALEPGLAGGETQYF. Filled out from reference TRBV30 and TRBJ2-5, the complete variable domain reads SQTIHQWPATLVQPVGSPLSLECTVEGTSNPNLYWYRQAAGRGLQLLFYSVGIGQISSEVPQNLSASRPQDRQFILSSKKLLLSDSGFYLCALEPGLAGGETQYFGPGTRLLVL.

At least ten counts were recorded for this clonotype. V usage is TRBV29-1 and J usage is TRBJ2-2; no definite D call. The germline V gene encodes CDR1 SQVTM and CDR2 ANQGSEA. The CDR3 runs 13 residues. Trimming pared 3 bases from V and 6 bases from J, leaving 11 bases between. CDR3 region: CSVDSGSSGELFF. Here the CDR3 DNA reads TGCAGCGTTGATAGTGGGTCATCCGGGGAGCTGTTTTTT.

Many counts were recorded for this clonotype. The chain links TRBV29-1 to TRBJ2-5; D perhaps matches TRBD2 (5 bases). The germline V gene has CDR1 SQVTM and CDR2 ANQGSEA. V was shortened by 4 bases and J by 2 bases, with 29 bases between the two germline ends. This CDR3 is 19 amino acids long. In nucleotides, the CDR3 is TGCAGCGTTGTTTCACCGGAGCTGACCATCAGGACTCATCAAGAGACCCAGTACTTC. Its translation: CSVVSPELTIRTHQETQYF.

This rearrangement joins TRBV20-1 to TRBJ1-3; D possibly corresponds to TRBD1 (5 bases). The V end was cut by 5 bases, the J end by 12 bases, with 14 bases between. Germline CDR1 reads DFQATT; CDR2 reads SNEGSKA (reference sequence). There are 11 residues in the CDR3. CDR3 sequence reads: CSALTRDLIYF. The CDR3 bases are TGCAGTGCTTTAACACGGGACCTCATATATTTT.